This T cell receptor (beta chain) was identified during a study of blood T cell repertoires in COVID-19. At the level of the study: Whether acute or convalescent, the COVID-19 samples came from the United States, Italy and Spain. Sources were T cells, B-cell-depleted T cells, or PBMCs; the material itself was cDNA or gDNA.

Sequenced by immunoSEQ multiplex PCR; TCRdb stores in-frame clones only, minus some. The repertoire includes more than 95,000 clones, approximately 88% of them detected once, and under 30% sits in the top ten. The sample comprised peripheral blood. The sequence came from a man aged 55 to 69 with acute or convalescent COVID-19.

The CDR3 sequence: CASSLDDTAGETQYF. The CDR3 nucleotides are TGTGCCAGCAGCTTAGATGACACCGCGGGGGAGACCCAGTACTTC. The chain carries TRBV5-4 and TRBJ2-5, with a possible D match to TRBD2 (6 bases). Germline CDR1 and CDR2: SGHNT and YYREEE (reference sequence). The CDR3 is made up of 15 amino acids. The V and J ends lost 2 bases and 5 bases respectively, with 16 bases between them.